The 13 T cell receptor beta chains in this list originate from one sample, sequenced in a study of blood T cell repertoires in COVID-19. Only in-frame clones appear in the TCRdb table, and some are missing; sequencing was by immunoSEQ multiplex PCR. Of 260,000 or so clones detected, approximately 87% appear once; the ten largest clones hold 8.6%. Sequenced sample: peripheral blood. Receptors were obtained from a human donor in a cohort sampled during active COVID-19.

This chain uses TRBV11-2 with TRBJ2-5; the D gene is possibly TRBD2 (7 bases). Trimming left V 1 base short and J 4 bases short, with 16 bases between. CDR1 SGHAT and CDR2 FQNNGV come from the germline V gene. CDR3 size: 16 residues. CDR3 DNA: TGTGCCAGCAGCTTAGCCGGGGGGCGGAGTAGAGAGACCCAGTACTTC. Translated, it gives CASSLAGGRSRETQYF.

The CDR3 bases are TGTGCCAGCAGTTTAGAGGGACAGGGTTACGATGAGCAGTTCTTC. It is translated as CASSLEGQGYDEQFF. The rearrangement links TRBV28 to TRBJ2-1; TRBD1 agrees at 9 bases. CDR3 size: 15 residues. The ends lost 2 bases at V and 8 bases at J; junction bases unmatched: 7. In germline, CDR1 is MDHEN, CDR2 SYDVKM.

V is TRBV25-1 and J is TRBJ2-3, with unresolved D. Germline V lookup: CDR1 MGHDK, CDR2 SYGVNS. V dropped 2 bases and J dropped 7 bases, with 10 bases sitting between them. The CDR3 sequence is 13 residues long. This CDR3 reads CASSERLAHTQYF. The DNA for the CDR3 is TGTGCCAGCAGTGAAAGATTGGCCCATACGCAGTATTTT.

This sequence joins TRBV7-8 and TRBJ1-1; 11 bases line up with TRBD1. The junction had 5 bases not matched to a gene; V was cut back by 1 base and J by 4 bases. Germline loops: CDR1 SGHVS, CDR2 FQNEAQ. This CDR3 contains 16 residues. CDR3 residues: CASSLGTGGAGTEAFF. For the CDR3, the DNA is TGTGCCAGCAGCTTAGGGACAGGGGGCGCGGGCACTGAAGCTTTCTTT.

V usage is TRBV27 and J usage is TRBJ2-5, with 7 bases lining up with TRBD2. V gave up 3 bases and J gave up 1 base; unmatched junction bases: 8. Germline CDR1 MNHEY, CDR2 SMNVEV (reference sequence). The length of the CDR3 is 16 residues. Here the CDR3 reads CASSFLGSGSQETQYF. The CDR3, as DNA: TGTGCCAGCAGTTTCTTGGGTAGCGGGTCCCAAGAGACCCAGTACTTC.

This clone was recorded a few times. The chain combines TRBV6-5 with TRBJ1-5; D unresolved. V was shortened by 4 bases and J by 0 bases, with 10 bases between the two germline ends. The V gene's germline CDR1 is MNHEY and CDR2 SVGAGI. CDR3 length: 15 amino acids. CDR3 protein: CASSFGGGSNQPQHF. As DNA, the CDR3 is TGTGCCAGCAGTTTCGGAGGAGGTAGCAATCAGCCCCAGCATTTT.

In the case of this clone: Relative to the germline gene, one junction end is altered; a read error may explain this. V and J are TRBV7-7 and TRBJ2-2, with D hard to call. Germline V lookup: CDR1 SSHAT, CDR2 FNYEAQ (reference sequence). This CDR3 has 12 amino acids. In DNA, the CDR3 is TGTGCTAGCAGCTTAGCCAGCGGGGAGCTGTTTTTT. Protein product: CASSLASGELFF.

The genes are TRBV18 and TRBJ2-7; 8 nucleotides match TRBD1. The germline V gene has CDR1 KGHSH and CDR2 LQKENI. The CDR3 covers 13 residues. V lost 9 bases and J lost 3; bases outside the gene matches: 7. CDR3: CASSRDRGYEQYF. The CDR3 DNA reads as TGTGCCAGTTCGAGAGACAGGGGCTACGAGCAGTACTTC.

The chain couples TRBV19 to TRBJ2-7, with 11 bases identical to TRBD2. The V gene's germline CDR1 is LNHDA and CDR2 SQIVND (reference sequence). The CDR3 is 15 amino acids. Trimming cost V 4 bases and J 2 bases; bases outside gene matches: 4. In nucleotides, the CDR3 is TGTGCCAGTAGTAGGGGGACTAGCGGACCCTACGAGCAGTACTTC. This codes for CASSRGTSGPYEQYF.

The chain is built from TRBV29-1 and TRBJ2-3; the match to TRBD2 covers 13 bases. After removal of 1 base from V and 0 bases from J, the junction contained 4 bases not matched to a gene. Looked up from germline, CDR1 is SQVTM and CDR2 is ANQGSEA. This CDR3 is 17 amino acids long. The CDR3 protein is CSVEGTSGSTSTDTQYF. CDR3 sequence (DNA): TGCAGCGTTGAAGGGACTAGCGGGAGTACTAGCACAGATACGCAGTATTTT.

V usage is TRBV19 and J usage is TRBJ1-1; 9 bases are shared with TRBD1. Trimming took 5 bases from V and 4 from J; bases not matched to a gene: 5. The CDR3 loop spans 14 amino acids. The germline CDR1 and CDR2 sequences are LNHDA and SQIVND (reference sequence). The CDR3 region is CASSGRQGGTEAFF. CDR3 bases: TGTGCCAGTAGTGGACGACAGGGGGGCACTGAAGCTTTCTTT.

The chain combines TRBV5-1 with TRBJ2-7, with 7 positions matching TRBD1. The CDR3 is 14 amino acids. The trim removed 4 bases at V and 3 bases at J, leaving 7 bases unmatched. CDR1 SGHRS and CDR2 YFSETQ come from the germline V gene. CDR3 in DNA: TGCGCCAGCAGCATTCCGGGACAGTACTACGAGCAGTACTTC. Translating gives CASSIPGQYYEQYF.

The chain uses TRBV7-9 and TRBJ1-2; 7 nucleotides line up with TRBD1. The CDR3 length is 16 residues. V trimming: 5 bases; J trimming: 0 bases; junction bases outside the gene matches: 9. Germline assignment: CDR1 SEHNR and CDR2 FQNEAQ (reference sequence). The CDR3 DNA sequence: TGTGCCAGCAGCGGGTCTCGGGACAGAGCTAACTATGGCTACACCTTC. As protein: CASSGSRDRANYGYTF.